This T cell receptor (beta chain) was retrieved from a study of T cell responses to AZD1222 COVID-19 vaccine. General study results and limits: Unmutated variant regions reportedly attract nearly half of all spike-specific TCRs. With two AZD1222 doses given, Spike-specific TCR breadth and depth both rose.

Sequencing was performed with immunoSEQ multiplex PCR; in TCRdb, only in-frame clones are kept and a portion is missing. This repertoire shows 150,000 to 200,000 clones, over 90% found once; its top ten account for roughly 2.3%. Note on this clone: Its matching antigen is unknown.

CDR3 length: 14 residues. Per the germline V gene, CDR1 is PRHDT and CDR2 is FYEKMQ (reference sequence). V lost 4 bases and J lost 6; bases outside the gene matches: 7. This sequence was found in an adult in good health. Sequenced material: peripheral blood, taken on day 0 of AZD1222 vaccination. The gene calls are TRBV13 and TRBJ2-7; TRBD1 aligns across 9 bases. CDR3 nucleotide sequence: TGTGCCAGCAGCTCACAACAGGGGGCGTTCGAGCAGTACTTC. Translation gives CASSSQQGAFEQYF.